This TCR beta chain was sequenced during a study of beta chain features in type 1 diabetes. Study observations and caveats: Among patients, naive, central memory and Treg TCRB repertoires appeared more similar than among healthy donors. Equally in patients and controls, PCR might preferentially amplify shorter templates. Reduced insertions and increased deletions marked VDJ junctions in type 1 diabetes patients.

Investigators reverse transcribed all isolated RNA, so they sequenced expressed TCRB transcripts. Assay used: immunoSEQ multiplex PCR; TCRdb lists only in-frame clones, some missing. The sample holds almost 350,000 clones, roughly 8% seen once. Using CD45RO/CCR7/CD25/CD127/CD95/CD27, CD4+ naive, central memory, regulatory and stem cell-like memory cells were sorted. In its sample, this clone was seen a few times. Its antigen is undetermined. Between the trimmed V and J ends, which lost 8 bases and 12 bases, there was a span of 18 bases. CDR3 size: 12 residues. Germline loops: CDR1 MNHEY, CDR2 SMNVEV (reference sequence).

This TCR derives from a woman aged 18 to 35 in good health. The rearrangement joins TRBV27 to TRBJ2-3; a possible D gene is TRBD1 (6 bases). Sequencing used central memory CD4+ T cells from blood. Written as DNA, the CDR3 is TGTGCCAGCGGGCGAATTGGGGGCTCCCAGTATTTT. This translates into CASGRIGGSQYF.